This is a list of T cell receptor beta chains from one sample in a study of neurological immune-mediated disorders. TCRdb redid the calling of the 5' RACE reads with MiXCR, one entry per CDR3 protein. This sample yields more than 40,000 distinct CDR3 sequences, of which around 2% are seen a single time; around 2.2% belongs to the top ten. Material for sequencing was PBMCs. The receptors here all came from a middle-aged woman with multiple sclerosis. Each CDR3 is given with its conserved first and last residue. The D gene is left open where the match is weak. Size is stated as once, few or many counts, or a class when the clone is expanded.

.,many,TRBV27,TRBJ1-1,TGTGCCAGCAGTCTCACAACGGCCATTATGAACACTGAAGCTTTCTTT,CASSLTTAIMNTEAFF
.,many,TRBV6-6,TRBJ1-4,TGTGCCAGCAGTTACCCCGGGGCGAATGAAAAACTGTTTTTT,CASSYPGANEKLFF
.,many,TRBV20-1,TRBJ2-1,TGCAGTGCTAGGGAGGGGCAAGCCGGCGAGCAGTTCTTC,CSAREGQAGEQFF
TRBD1,many,TRBV7-9,TRBJ1-1,TGTGCCAGCAGCTCTACAGGGGAGATTGAAGCTTTCTTT,CASSSTGEIEAFF
.,many,TRBV28,TRBJ1-3,TGTGCCAGCAGCCCGGCTGGAAACACCATATATTTT,CASSPAGNTIYF
.,many,TRBV30,TRBJ1-4,TGTGCCTGGAGTCGGAAGACCCATGGTGAAAAACTGTTTTTT,CAWSRKTHGEKLFF
.,many,TRBV7-2,TRBJ2-7,TGTGCCAGCAGCGATCTAGCTTGGGAAGGCGAGCAGTACTTC,CASSDLAWEGEQYF
.,many,TRBV9,TRBJ2-4,TGTGCCAGCAGCGTAGAGCTCCACGACATTCAGTACTTC,CASSVELHDIQYF
.,many,TRBV5-1,TRBJ1-1,TGCGCCAGCAGCAGAAATCCGGGGGAAGCTTTCTTT,CASSRNPGEAFF
TRBD2,many,TRBV27,TRBJ2-3,TGTGCCAGCAGTAGGCTAGCGGGGGCGAGGGATACGCAGTATTTT,CASSRLAGARDTQYF
.,many,TRBV10-3,TRBJ2-3,TGTGCCATTCCGGAGGGGATTAGCACAGATACGCAGTATTTT,CAIPEGISTDTQYF
TRBD1,many,TRBV10-3,TRBJ2-3,TGTGCCATCAGCCCCGGGACAGGGCCCACAGATACGCAGTATTTT,CAISPGTGPTDTQYF
.,many,TRBV29-1,TRBJ1-1,TGCAGCGTCTACGACTATCAACCTGAAGCTTTCTTT,CSVYDYQPEAFF
.,many,TRBV24-1,TRBJ2-2,TGTGCCACCAGTGATTGGGGGGGCAGCGCCGGGGAGCTGTTTTTT,CATSDWGGSAGELFF
TRBD1,many,TRBV5-1,TRBJ1-1,TGCGCCAGCAGCTCGTTAGACAGGGCCCGGCGCGGAGCTTTCTTT,CASSSLDRARRGAFF
.,many,TRBV11-2,TRBJ2-3,TGTGCCAGCAGCTTTGACCTCCGGAAAGATACGCAGTATTTT,CASSFDLRKDTQYF
.,many,TRBV10-3,TRBJ1-4,TGTGCCATCAGTTCCTCGAGGGACACGGGGGAACTGTTTTTT,CAISSSRDTGELFF
.,many,TRBV5-1,TRBJ2-5,TGCGCCAGCAGCTCGGTGGCCGGGCTCCAAGAGACCCAGTACTTC,CASSSVAGLQETQYF
TRBD2,many,TRBV2,TRBJ2-5,TGTGCCAGCAAATTAGAGCGGGGGGGCGGCGAGACCCAGTACTTC,CASKLERGGGETQYF
TRBD1,many,TRBV20-1,TRBJ1-5,TGCAGTGCTTCCGGACAGGGTCGTCAGCCCCAGCATTTT,CSASGQGRQPQHF
.,many,TRBV10-3,TRBJ1-1,TGTGCCATCAGGGCGGCGAACACTGAAGCTTTCTTT,CAIRAANTEAFF
.,many,TRBV5-1,TRBJ1-1,TGCGCCAGCAGCTCCCAGGGGCGGGGGACTGAAGCTTTCTTT,CASSSQGRGTEAFF
.,many,TRBV10-3,TRBJ2-7,TGTGCCATCAGGGGGCGAAACGAGCAGTACTTC,CAIRGRNEQYF
.,many,TRBV11-1,TRBJ2-7,TGTGCCAGCAGCTTTGACCTCTACGAGCAGTACTTC,CASSFDLYEQYF
.,many,TRBV6-5,TRBJ1-1,TGTGCCAGCAGTCCTCCGGGAAGGCTGAACACTGAAGCTTTCTTT,CASSPPGRLNTEAFF
.,many,TRBV7-2,TRBJ1-1,TGTGCCAGCAGCCCCCCGGGACACTTGAACACTGAAGCTTTCTTT,CASSPPGHLNTEAFF
.,many,TRBV15,TRBJ2-7,TGTGCCACCAGCAGGCAGGGAACCGCCTACGAGCAGTACTTC,CATSRQGTAYEQYF
TRBD1,many,TRBV10-3,TRBJ1-4,TGTGCCACGGGGGACAGTGGGAATGAAAAACTGTTTTTT,CATGDSGNEKLFF
TRBD2,many,TRBV15,TRBJ2-1,TGTGCCACCAGCTACAGCGGGGGTTCCTACAATGAGCAGTTCTTC,CATSYSGGSYNEQFF